These T cell receptor beta chains were read from a single sample in a study of PD-L1 blockade in urothelial cancer. Method: immunoSEQ multiplex PCR; TCRdb's copy keeps in-frame clones and lacks some. The sample lists around 45,000 clones, approximately 80% occurring once. Sequences were derived from PBMCs, sampled around atezolizumab (anti-PD-L1) treatment. All receptors come from a man in his fifties or sixties with urothelial cancer. CDR3s include the opening cysteine and the closing phenylalanine or tryptophan. Each record gives: clone size, D gene, J gene, V gene, CDR3 length, CDR3 protein, CDR3 DNA. A D gene is named only where the DNA matches it firmly. Some rows mark clone size as missing; the rest say once, few, many or name a class of expanded clone.

size: -; D: -; J: TRBJ1-2; V: TRBV28; length: 15; CDR3: CASSLQGRFVYGYTF; DNA: TGTGCCAGCAGTTTGCAGGGGCGCTTTGTATATGGCTACACCTTC
size: -; D: -; J: TRBJ2-3; V: TRBV6-6; length: 15; CDR3: CASTSGGTSTDTQYF; DNA: TGTGCCAGCACCTCAGGGGGGACTAGCACAGATACGCAGTATTTT
size: -; D: TRBD2; J: TRBJ2-3; V: TRBV11-2; length: 15; CDR3: CASSSGGTSTDTQYF; DNA: TGTGCCAGCAGCTCCGGGGGGACGAGCACAGATACGCAGTATTTT
size: -; D: TRBD2; J: TRBJ2-5; V: TRBV5-1; length: 15; CDR3: CASSLGGRHQETQYF; DNA: TGCGCCAGCAGCTTGGGCGGGAGGCACCAAGAGACCCAGTACTTC
size: -; D: -; J: TRBJ2-1; V: TRBV6-4; length: 14; CDR3: CASKPDSSYNEQFF; DNA: TGTGCCAGCAAGCCTGACAGCTCCTACAATGAGCAGTTCTTC
size: -; D: TRBD1; J: TRBJ1-3; V: TRBV5-1; length: 16; CDR3: CASSLKTGRSGNTIYF; DNA: TGCGCCAGCAGCTTGAAGACAGGGAGATCTGGAAACACCATATATTTT
size: -; D: -; J: TRBJ2-4; V: TRBV10-3; length: 15; CDR3: CAISEYREVRGIQYF; DNA: TGTGCCATCAGTGAGTATCGGGAAGTGAGAGGCATTCAGTACTTC
size: -; D: -; J: TRBJ1-1; V: TRBV28; length: 16; CDR3: CASSPLPNRENTEAFF; DNA: TGTGCCAGCAGTCCTCTCCCAAACAGGGAGAACACTGAAGCTTTCTTT
size: -; D: -; J: TRBJ1-6; V: TRBV6-4; length: 15; CDR3: CASRPDTFYNSPLHF; DNA: TGTGCCAGCAGACCAGACACTTTCTATAATTCACCCCTCCACTTT
size: -; D: -; J: TRBJ1-1; V: TRBV6-6; length: 14; CDR3: CASSYNQMNTEAFF; DNA: TGTGCCAGCAGTTACAATCAGATGAACACTGAAGCTTTCTTT
size: -; D: -; J: TRBJ2-7; V: TRBV28; length: 12; CDR3: CASKTSSYEQYF; DNA: TGTGCCAGCAAAACGAGCTCCTACGAGCAGTACTTC
size: -; D: -; J: TRBJ1-1; V: TRBV2; length: 15; CDR3: CASSLVAPAPAEAFF; DNA: TGTGCCAGCAGTCTAGTGGCCCCTGCCCCTGCTGAAGCTTTCTTT
size: -; D: -; J: TRBJ2-3; V: TRBV6-6; length: 13; CDR3: CASSELGSDTQYF; DNA: TGTGCCAGCAGCGAACTAGGATCGGATACGCAGTATTTT
size: -; D: TRBD1; J: TRBJ1-2; V: TRBV2; length: 16; CDR3: CASSWGTGTVNYGYTF; DNA: TGTGCCAGCAGCTGGGGAACCGGGACAGTTAACTATGGCTACACCTTC
size: once; D: -; J: TRBJ1-1; V: TRBV28; length: 14; CDR3: CASKVQGMNTEAFF; DNA: TGTGCCAGCAAAGTACAGGGCATGAACACTGAAGCTTTCTTT
size: -; D: -; J: TRBJ2-5; V: TRBV27; length: 14; CDR3: CASSLSWAEETQYF; DNA: TGTGCCAGCAGTTTATCGTGGGCCGAAGAGACCCAGTACTTC
size: -; D: TRBD2; J: TRBJ2-6; V: TRBV19; length: 14; CDR3: CATTRGTGANVLTF; DNA: TGTGCCACCACGCGGGGGACTGGGGCCAACGTCCTGACTTTC
size: large; D: -; J: TRBJ2-5; V: TRBV11-2; length: 18; CDR3: CASSLDLGGTGPSGTQYF; DNA: TGTGCCAGCAGCTTAGATTTGGGGGGGACAGGCCCTTCGGGGACCCAGTACTTC
size: -; D: -; J: TRBJ2-3; V: TRBV18; length: 13; CDR3: CASSLDNTDTQYF; DNA: TGTGCCAGCTCACTGGACAACACAGATACGCAGTATTTT
size: once; D: TRBD1; J: TRBJ2-3; V: TRBV29-1; length: 12; CDR3: CSVGQGTDTQYF; DNA: TGCAGCGTTGGACAGGGAACAGATACGCAGTATTTT
size: -; D: TRBD2; J: TRBJ2-6; V: TRBV4-1; length: 17; CDR3: CASSLSLGGAGANVLTF; DNA: TGCGCCAGCAGCCTTTCCCTCGGGGGGGCCGGGGCCAACGTCCTGACTTTC
size: -; D: TRBD1; J: TRBJ1-1; V: TRBV19; length: 15; CDR3: CASSYTGQMNTEAFF; DNA: TGTGCCAGTAGTTATACGGGACAGATGAACACTGAAGCTTTCTTT
size: once; D: -; J: TRBJ2-1; V: TRBV10-3; length: 14; CDR3: CAISDSGTYNEQFF; DNA: TGTGCCATCAGTGATAGCGGAACCTACAATGAGCAGTTCTTC
size: -; D: -; J: TRBJ1-1; V: TRBV10-3; length: 13; CDR3: CAISGGVGTEAFF; DNA: TGTGCCATCAGTGGGGGGGTTGGCACTGAAGCTTTCTTT
size: -; D: TRBD1; J: TRBJ2-5; V: TRBV27; length: 14; CDR3: CASSSGQGRETQYF; DNA: TGTGCCAGCAGTTCCGGACAGGGCCGGGAGACCCAGTACTTC
size: -; D: TRBD1; J: TRBJ1-2; V: TRBV11-2; length: 17; CDR3: CASSLIGTGAPGHGYTF; DNA: TGTGCCAGCAGCTTAATAGGGACAGGGGCCCCTGGTCATGGCTACACCTTC
size: once; D: -; J: TRBJ2-3; V: TRBV7-9; length: 16; CDR3: CASSLDPGQGTDTQYF; DNA: TGTGCCAGCAGCTTAGATCCCGGCCAGGGCACAGATACGCAGTATTTT
size: -; D: TRBD1; J: TRBJ2-7; V: TRBV30; length: 12; CDR3: CAWTGGSYEQYF; DNA: TGTGCCTGGACAGGGGGCTCGTACGAGCAGTACTTC
size: once; D: -; J: TRBJ1-2; V: TRBV7-8; length: 11; CDR3: CASTRDILYTF; DNA: TGTGCCAGCACTCGGGACATCCTCTACACCTTC
size: -; D: TRBD2; J: TRBJ2-1; V: TRBV11-3; length: 16; CDR3: CASSLGPSGGAVEQFF; DNA: TGTGCCAGCAGCTTGGGACCTAGCGGGGGGGCCGTTGAGCAGTTCTTC
size: -; D: TRBD1; J: TRBJ2-1; V: TRBV2; length: 15; CDR3: CASRSDRGEYNEQFF; DNA: TGTGCCAGCAGGTCCGACAGGGGGGAGTACAATGAGCAGTTCTTC
size: -; D: -; J: TRBJ1-4; V: TRBV19; length: 14; CDR3: CASAGGTTNEKLFF; DNA: TGTGCCTCCGCGGGGGGTACAACTAATGAAAAACTGTTTTTT
size: -; D: -; J: TRBJ1-5; V: TRBV27; length: 14; CDR3: CASSRLGEAQPQHF; DNA: TGTGCCAGCAGTAGGTTGGGGGAGGCTCAGCCCCAGCATTTT